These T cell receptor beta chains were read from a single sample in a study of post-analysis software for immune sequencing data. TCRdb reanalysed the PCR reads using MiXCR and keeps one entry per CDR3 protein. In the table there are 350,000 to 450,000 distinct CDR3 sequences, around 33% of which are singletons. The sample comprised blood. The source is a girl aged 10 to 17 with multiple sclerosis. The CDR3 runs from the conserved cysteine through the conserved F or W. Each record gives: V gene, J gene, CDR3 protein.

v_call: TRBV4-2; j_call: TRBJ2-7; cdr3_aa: CASSQMGKGTEPYEQYF
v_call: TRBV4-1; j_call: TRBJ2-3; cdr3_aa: CASSQNIRGPSTDTQYF
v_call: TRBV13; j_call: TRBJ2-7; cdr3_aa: CASSPPGVERGYEQYF
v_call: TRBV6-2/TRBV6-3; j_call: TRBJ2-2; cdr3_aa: CASVPRDYTGELFF
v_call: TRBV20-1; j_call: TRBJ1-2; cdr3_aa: CSATLQDYGYTF
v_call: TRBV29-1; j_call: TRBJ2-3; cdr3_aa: CSAGLTGIETDTQYF
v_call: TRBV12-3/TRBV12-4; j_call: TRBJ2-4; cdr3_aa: CASSLGSGQAKNIQYF
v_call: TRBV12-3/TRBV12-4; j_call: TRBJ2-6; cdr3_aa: CASSLSISGANVLTF
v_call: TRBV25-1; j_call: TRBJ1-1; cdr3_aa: CASSEYPVRPWGNTEAFF
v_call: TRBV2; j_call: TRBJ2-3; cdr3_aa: CASKVDADTQYF
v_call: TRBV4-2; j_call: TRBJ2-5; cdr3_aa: CASSQDEAAQETQYF
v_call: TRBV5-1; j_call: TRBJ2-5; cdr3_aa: CASSLVSGGSETQYF
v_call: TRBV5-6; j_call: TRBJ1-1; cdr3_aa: CASSLKIRLGTGGTEAFF
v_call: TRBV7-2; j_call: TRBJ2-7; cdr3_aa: CASSFRDSSHEQYF
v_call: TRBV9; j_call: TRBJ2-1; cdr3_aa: CASSPYGTGGNEQFF
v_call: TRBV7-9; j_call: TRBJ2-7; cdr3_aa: CASSFLDRSYEQYF
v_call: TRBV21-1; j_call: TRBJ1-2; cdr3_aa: CASSPPGYTF
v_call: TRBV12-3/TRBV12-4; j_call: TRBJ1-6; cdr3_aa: CASRTGNNSPLHF
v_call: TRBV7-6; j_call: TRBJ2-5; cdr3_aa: CASSMGPRRETQYF
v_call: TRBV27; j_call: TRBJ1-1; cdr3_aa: CASSLYTGAAEAFF
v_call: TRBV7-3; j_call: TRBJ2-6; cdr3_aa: CASSQGTDGRANVLTF
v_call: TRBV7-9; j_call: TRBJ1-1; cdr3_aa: CASSRRDEAFF
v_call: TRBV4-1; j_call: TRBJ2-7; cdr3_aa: CASSQERPYEQYF
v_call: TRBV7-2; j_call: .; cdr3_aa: CASSLVVSGAGYEQYF
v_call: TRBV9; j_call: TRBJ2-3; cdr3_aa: CASSVAGQGPDTQYF
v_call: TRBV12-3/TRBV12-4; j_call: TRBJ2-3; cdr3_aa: CASRGTMADTQYF
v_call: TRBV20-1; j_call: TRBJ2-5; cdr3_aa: CSAISGRERWETQYF
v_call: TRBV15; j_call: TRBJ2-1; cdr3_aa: CATSIGSPTGEQFF
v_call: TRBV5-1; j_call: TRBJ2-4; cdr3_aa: CASGLGQGGKNIQYF
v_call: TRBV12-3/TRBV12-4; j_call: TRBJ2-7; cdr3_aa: CASRGTSGGPYEQYF